This T cell receptor beta chain comes out of a study of cytomegalovirus exposure and HLA in healthy donors. Findings of the study overall: The study listed around 150 cytomegalovirus-associated TCR beta chains. A later analysis found common viral pathogens apparently linked to several of the most significant clusters. In a later analysis, HLA-associated TCR beta chains were more clonally expanded than equally common others.

In the case of this clone: No antigen is known for it.

13 Jbeta primers and 60 Vbeta primers were used for the PCR. Repertoires were generated with immunoSEQ multiplex PCR, while TCRdb's copy carries only in-frame clones and drops some. The table has 150,000 to 200,000 clones, 76% seen once. This sequence originates from a man aged 18 to 35 in good health and CMV-seronegative. The specimen sequenced was PBMCs.

Here the CDR3 reads CASSLGSASYEQYF. In DNA, the CDR3 is TGTGCCAGCAGCTTAGGGTCAGCTAGTTACGAGCAGTACTTC. The rearrangement joins TRBV7-6 to TRBJ2-7; D is ambiguous. This CDR3 is built from 14 residues. Germline V gene sequence: CDR1 SGHVS, CDR2 FNYEAQ. The V and J ends lost 1 base and 4 bases respectively, with 11 bases between them. Supplemented by reference TRBV7-6 and TRBJ2-7, the full variable domain reads GAGVSQSPRYKVTKRGQDVALRCDPISGHVSLYWYRQALGQGPEFLTYFNYEAQQDKSGLPNDRFSAERPEGSISTLTIQRTEQRDSAMYRCASSLGSASYEQYFGPGTRLTVT.